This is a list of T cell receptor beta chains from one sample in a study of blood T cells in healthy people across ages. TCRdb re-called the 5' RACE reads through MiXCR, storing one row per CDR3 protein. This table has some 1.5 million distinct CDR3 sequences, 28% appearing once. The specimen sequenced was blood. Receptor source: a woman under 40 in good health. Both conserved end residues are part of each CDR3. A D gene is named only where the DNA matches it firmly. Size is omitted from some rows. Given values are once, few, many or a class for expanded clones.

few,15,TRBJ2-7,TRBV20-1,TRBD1,CSASKLGQVSYEQYF,TGCAGTGCTAGTAAGTTGGGACAGGTCTCCTACGAGCAGTACTTC
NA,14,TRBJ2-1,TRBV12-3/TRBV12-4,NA,CASSLQTRYNEQFF,TGTGCCAGCAGTCTTCAGACTAGATACAATGAGCAGTTCTTC
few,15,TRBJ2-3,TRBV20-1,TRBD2,CSARGAGVSTDMQYF,TGCAGTGCTAGAGGGGCGGGAGTGAGCACAGATATGCAGTATTTT
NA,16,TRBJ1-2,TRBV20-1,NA,CSARDQGGRAVMGYTF,TGCAGTGCTAGAGATCAGGGCGGACGCGCAGTAATGGGCTACACCTTC
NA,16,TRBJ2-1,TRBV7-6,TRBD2,CASSRGATSGYNEQFF,TGTGCCAGCAGCAGGGGGGCGACTAGCGGTTACAATGAGCAGTTCTTC
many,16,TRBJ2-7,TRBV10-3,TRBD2,CAISPNLAGGAYEQYF,TGTGCCATCAGCCCAAATCTAGCGGGAGGAGCCTACGAGCAGTACTTC
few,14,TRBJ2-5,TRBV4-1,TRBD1,CASSQAGQGKTQYF,TGCGCCAGCAGCCAAGCGGGACAGGGAAAGACCCAGTACTTC
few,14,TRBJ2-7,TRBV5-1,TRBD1,CASSLDRVGQEQYF,TGCGCCAGCAGCTTAGACAGGGTAGGACAAGAGCAGTACTTC
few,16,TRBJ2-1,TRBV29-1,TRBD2,CSVRRGSGSGVNEQFF,TGCAGCGTTAGGCGGGGAAGCGGGAGCGGTGTCAATGAGCAGTTCTTC
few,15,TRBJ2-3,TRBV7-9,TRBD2,CASSSTSGNTDTQYF,TGTGCCAGCAGCTCAACTAGCGGCAACACAGATACGCAGTATTTT
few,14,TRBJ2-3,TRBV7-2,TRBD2,CASNLQGLADTQYF,TGTGCCAGCAACTTACAGGGACTAGCAGATACGCAGTATTTT
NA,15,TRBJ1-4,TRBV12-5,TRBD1,CASGWGQTTNEKLFF,TGTGCTAGTGGTTGGGGACAGACAACTAATGAAAAACTGTTTTTT
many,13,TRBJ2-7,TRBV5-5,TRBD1,CASRHQGVYEQYF,TGTGCCAGCAGACACCAGGGGGTCTACGAGCAGTACTTC
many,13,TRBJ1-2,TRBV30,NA,CAWSPPGDYGYTF,TGTGCCTGGAGTCCACCGGGGGACTATGGCTACACCTTC
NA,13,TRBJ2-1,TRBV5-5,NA,CASSLVRTGEQFF,TGTGCCAGCAGCTTGGTTCGAACCGGTGAGCAGTTCTTC
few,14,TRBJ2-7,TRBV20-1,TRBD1,CSAGGQGDPYKQYF,TGCAGTGCCGGGGGACAGGGGGATCCCTACAAGCAGTACTTC
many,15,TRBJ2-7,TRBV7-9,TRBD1,CAVSVVGQGSYEQYF,TGTGCCGTCTCAGTCGTCGGACAGGGTTCCTACGAGCAGTACTTC